This T cell receptor beta chain appears in the sequencing data of a study of vaccination and CD4 T cells after COVID-19. Across the study: The stimulating agents, overlapping spike peptides, came from SARS-CoV-2, HCoV-NL63, HCoV-OC43 and HCoV-229E.

Treatment of the sample: roughly ten-day PBMC culture with coronavirus spike peptide pools or control peptides (ViraFEST assay). Negative selection recovered the CD4+ T cells once they had spent more than 8 days in culture. Germline values: CDR1 SGHTA, CDR2 FQGNSA. The CDR3 sequence is 15 residues long. Trimming shortened V by 1 base and J by 4 bases, and 10 bases separated the two germline ends. Once obtained from cultured CD4+ T cells, the DNA was sequenced using the Oncomine TCR Beta short-read assay. TCRdb passed the PCR reads through MiXCR, listing each CDR3 protein once. The sample consists of about 18,000 distinct CDR3 sequences, around 45% of them appearing once. Concerning this clonotype: The antigen is undetermined.

The TCR originated in a human donor who had recovered from COVID-19. This chain joins TRBV7-2 and TRBJ2-2; unclear D gene. Sequencing was performed on CD4+ T cells from blood, cultured in vitro, taken after SARS-CoV-2 vaccination. CDR3 in DNA: TGTGCCAGCAGCTTAGGACCGACCGCCACCGGGGAGCTGTTTTTT. It is translated as CASSLGPTATGELFF.